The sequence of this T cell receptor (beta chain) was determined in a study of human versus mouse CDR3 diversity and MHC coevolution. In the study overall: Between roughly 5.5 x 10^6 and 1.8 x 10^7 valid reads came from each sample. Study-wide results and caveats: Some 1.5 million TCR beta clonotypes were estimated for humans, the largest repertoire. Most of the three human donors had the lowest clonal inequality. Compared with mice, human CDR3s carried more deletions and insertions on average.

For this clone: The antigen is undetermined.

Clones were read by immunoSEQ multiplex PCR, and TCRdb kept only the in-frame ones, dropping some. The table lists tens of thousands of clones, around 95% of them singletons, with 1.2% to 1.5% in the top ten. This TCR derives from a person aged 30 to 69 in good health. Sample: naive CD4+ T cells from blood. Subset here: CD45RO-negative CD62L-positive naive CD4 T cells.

This CDR3 is CASSFRGPYNEQFF. Written as DNA, the CDR3 is TGTGCCAGCAGCTTCAGGGGGCCCTACAATGAGCAGTTCTTC. The chain employs TRBV7-2 and TRBJ2-1; 8 bases fit TRBD1. Unmatched junction bases numbered 0, after V lost 3 bases and J lost 2 bases. This CDR3 spans 14 amino acids. Germline V lookup: CDR1 SGHTA, CDR2 FQGNSA.